This T cell receptor beta chain emerged from a study of T cell responses to AZD1222 COVID-19 vaccine. From germline, CDR1 is MNHEY and CDR2 SMNVEV (reference sequence). V gave up 4 bases and J gave up 4 bases; unmatched junction bases: 13. The CDR3 is made up of 17 amino acids. A word on this clone: The antigen is unknown.

Sequenced by immunoSEQ multiplex PCR; TCRdb stores in-frame clones only, minus some. The repertoire holds roughly 130,000 clones, with roughly 90% as singletons. General observations from the study: Clonal diversity was possibly underestimated, and the donors were mostly white British, with more females. Seropositive at baseline were only six AZD1222 recipients. The breadth and depth of Spike-specific TCRs increased once two AZD1222 doses had been given.

The chain joins TRBV27 to TRBJ1-2; 9 nucleotides align to TRBD1. The sample in question was peripheral blood, obtained on day 0 of AZD1222 vaccination. The clonotype originates from an adult in good health. Written as DNA, the CDR3 is TGTGCCAGCAGTTCCCCAATCCGGGACAGGGACCGCTATGGCTACACCTTC. Translated: CASSSPIRDRDRYGYTF.